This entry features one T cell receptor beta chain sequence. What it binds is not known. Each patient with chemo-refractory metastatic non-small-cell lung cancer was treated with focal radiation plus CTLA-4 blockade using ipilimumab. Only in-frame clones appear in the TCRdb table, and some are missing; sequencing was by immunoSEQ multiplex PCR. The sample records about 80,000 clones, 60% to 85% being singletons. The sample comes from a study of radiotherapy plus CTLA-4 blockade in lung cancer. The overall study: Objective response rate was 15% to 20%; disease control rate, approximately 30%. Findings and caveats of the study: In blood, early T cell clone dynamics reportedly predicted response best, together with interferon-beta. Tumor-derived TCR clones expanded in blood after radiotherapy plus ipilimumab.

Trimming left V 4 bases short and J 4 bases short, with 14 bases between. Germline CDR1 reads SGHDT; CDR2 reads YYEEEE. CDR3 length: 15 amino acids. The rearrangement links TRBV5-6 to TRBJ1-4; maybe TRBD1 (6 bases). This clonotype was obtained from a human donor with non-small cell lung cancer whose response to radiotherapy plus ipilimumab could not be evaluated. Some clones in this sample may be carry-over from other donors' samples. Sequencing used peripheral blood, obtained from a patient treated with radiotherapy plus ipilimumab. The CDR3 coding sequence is TGTGCCAGCAGCCCCCGCCAGGGGCGTAATGAAAAACTGTTTTTT. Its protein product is CASSPRQGRNEKLFF. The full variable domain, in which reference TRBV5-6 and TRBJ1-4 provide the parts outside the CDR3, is DAGVTQSPTHLIKTRGQQVTLRCSPKSGHDTVSWYQQALGQGPQFIFQYYEEEERQRGNFPDRFSGHQFPNYSSELNVNALLLGDSALYLCASSPRQGRNEKLFFGSGTQLSVL.